Below, one T cell receptor (beta chain) is given with its context. What it binds is not known. These data belong to a study of OX40 agonist ivuxolimab in advanced cancers. CDR3 length: 14 amino acids. Germline CDR1 reads SGHTA; CDR2 reads FQGTGA. The germline V and J ends were trimmed by 1 base and 4 bases, with 10 bases remaining between them. The protocol was immunoSEQ multiplex PCR, while the TCRdb copy is restricted to in-frame clones and leaves out a portion. The sample carries about 80,000 clones, around 92% recorded once. Points from the study as a whole: Expanded clones tended on average to be more numerous among CD8+ T cells than CD4+.

The specimen was CD4+ or CD8+ T cells sorted from blood, collected in a trial of the OX40 agonist ivuxolimab. The receptor comes from an adult with an advanced solid tumor such as melanoma, head and neck, liver or kidney cancer. The chain uses TRBV7-3 and TRBJ2-5, with unresolved D. The CDR3 here is CASSLMGGVETQYF. Here the CDR3 DNA reads TGTGCCAGCAGCTTAATGGGTGGGGTAGAGACCCAGTACTTC. Full variable domain (remainder filled in from reference TRBV7-3 and TRBJ2-5): GAGVSQTPSNKVTEKGKYVELRCDPISGHTALYWYRQSLGQGPEFLIYFQGTGAADDSGLPNDRFFAVRPEGSVSTLKIQRTERGDSAVYLCASSLMGGVETQYFGPGTRLLVL.